The present TCR beta chain was sequenced within a study of cytomegalovirus exposure and HLA in healthy donors. Study-wide results and caveats: Highest at DRB1 and lowest at HLA-C, TCR association rates differed among HLA loci in a later analysis. In an earlier analysis, productive rearrangement rates for most beta V segments clustered near 87% or 30%.

Concerning this clone itself: Its antigen remains unknown.

The study ran its PCR with 60 Vbeta and 13 Jbeta primers. The assay was immunoSEQ multiplex PCR, and TCRdb's table has in-frame clones only and misses some. Of about 160,000 clones listed, roughly 80% are singletons. The sequencing sample was made of PBMCs. This receptor was obtained from a human donor in good health.

The CDR3 DNA follows: TGTGCCAGCAGTTACTCGAGTGGCGGGGGCTACACCTTC. Translating gives CASSYSSGGGYTF. The chain has TRBV6-5 and TRBJ1-2, with no clear D. The CDR3 totals 13 residues. Trimming cost V 0 bases and J 8 bases, with 10 bases left between them. Germline V gene lookup returns CDR1 MNHEY and CDR2 SVGAGI.